The sequence of this TCR beta chain was determined in a study of Graves' ophthalmopathy and Graves' hyperthyroidism. Study-level results: Prediction of ophthalmopathy progression reached approximately 64% sensitivity and about 72% specificity. A 13-signature model separated ophthalmopathy from stable hyperthyroidism, around 90% sensitivity, 65% to 82% specificity.

The authors amplified TCR beta CDR3 regions from RNA transcripts. After a first-round RT-PCR with HTBI primers, a second-round multiplex PCR was run. In TCRdb, the multiplex PCR reads were re-called with MiXCR into one record per CDR3 protein. Among over 650,000 distinct CDR3 sequences listed, more than 40% were seen once. The study excluded patients with other autoimmune diseases, uncontrolled infections, pregnancy or lactation. This clonotype has only a few counts. Its specificity is not known. Germline V CDR1 and CDR2: LGHNA, YNFKEQ. The CDR3 spans 15 residues. V lost 5 bases, J lost 0 bases, and 7 bases stayed unmatched.

The chain recombines TRBV4-2 with TRBJ2-7, with 7 bases matching TRBD2. The TCR was taken from an adult man with Graves' ophthalmopathy. Source material: peripheral blood. The CDR3 coding sequence is TGTGCCAGCAGCGACCTGGGGGGGAACTCCTACGAGCAGTACTTC. It is translated as CASSDLGGNSYEQYF.